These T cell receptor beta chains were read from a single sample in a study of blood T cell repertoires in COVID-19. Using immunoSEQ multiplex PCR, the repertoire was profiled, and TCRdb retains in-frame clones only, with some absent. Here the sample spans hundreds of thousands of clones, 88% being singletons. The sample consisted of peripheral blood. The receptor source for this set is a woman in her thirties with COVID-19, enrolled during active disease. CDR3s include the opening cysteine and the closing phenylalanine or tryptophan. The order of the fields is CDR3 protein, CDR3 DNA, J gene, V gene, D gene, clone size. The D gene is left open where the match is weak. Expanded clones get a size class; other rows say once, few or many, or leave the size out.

CDR3 protein: CAWAEGGVHYGYTF
CDR3 DNA: TGTGCCTGGGCCGAGGGCGGGGTTCACTATGGCTACACCTTC
J gene: TRBJ1-2
V gene: TRBV30
D gene: -
clone size: -

CDR3 protein: CAWSGLAGVAEQFF
CDR3 DNA: TGTGCCTGGAGTGGACTAGCGGGAGTGGCTGAGCAGTTCTTC
J gene: TRBJ2-1
V gene: TRBV30
D gene: TRBD2
clone size: once

CDR3 protein: CASRAGVGETQYF
CDR3 DNA: TGTGCCAGCAGAGCGGGAGTAGGCGAGACCCAGTACTTC
J gene: TRBJ2-5
V gene: TRBV2
D gene: TRBD2
clone size: -

CDR3 protein: CASRGEGPHTEAFF
CDR3 DNA: TGTGCCAGCAGAGGGGAGGGACCGCACACTGAAGCTTTCTTT
J gene: TRBJ1-1
V gene: TRBV28
D gene: -
clone size: -

CDR3 protein: CASSTQGANTEAFF
CDR3 DNA: TGTGCCAGTAGTACACAGGGTGCGAACACTGAAGCTTTCTTT
J gene: TRBJ1-1
V gene: TRBV19
D gene: -
clone size: -

CDR3 protein: CASSRGLVNTGELFF
CDR3 DNA: TGTGCCAGCAGCCGCGGACTAGTAAATACCGGGGAGCTGTTTTTT
J gene: TRBJ2-2
V gene: TRBV3-1/TRBV3-2
D gene: TRBD2
clone size: -

CDR3 protein: CAVQEDYGYTF
CDR3 DNA: TGTGCCGTCCAGGAAGACTATGGCTACACCTTC
J gene: TRBJ1-2
V gene: TRBV11-1
D gene: -
clone size: -

CDR3 protein: CASNSGGDNQPQHF
CDR3 DNA: TGTGCCAGCAACTCTGGGGGGGACAACCAGCCCCAGCATTTT
J gene: TRBJ1-5
V gene: TRBV9
D gene: -
clone size: -

CDR3 protein: CASSQPGTSGRRRDEQFF
CDR3 DNA: TGCGCCAGCAGCCAACCCGGGACTAGCGGGAGGCGTCGGGATGAGCAGTTCTTC
J gene: TRBJ2-1
V gene: TRBV4-3
D gene: TRBD2
clone size: -

CDR3 protein: CASSAGIAGTGELFF
CDR3 DNA: TGTGCCAGCAGTGCCGGAATAGCGGGGACCGGGGAGCTGTTTTTT
J gene: TRBJ2-2
V gene: TRBV27
D gene: TRBD2
clone size: -

CDR3 protein: CASSPTQPGELFF
CDR3 DNA: TGTGCCAGCTCACCAACACAGCCCGGGGAGCTGTTTTTT
J gene: TRBJ2-2
V gene: TRBV18
D gene: -
clone size: -

CDR3 protein: CASSIAGTAISYEQYF
CDR3 DNA: TGTGCCAGCAGTATTGCTGGAACAGCCATTTCCTACGAGCAGTACTTC
J gene: TRBJ2-7
V gene: TRBV7-9
D gene: -
clone size: -

CDR3 protein: CAWSNRGPYEQYF
CDR3 DNA: TGTGCCTGGAGTAACAGGGGGCCCTACGAGCAGTACTTC
J gene: TRBJ2-7
V gene: TRBV30
D gene: TRBD1
clone size: -

CDR3 protein: CASSSTSGRATQYF
CDR3 DNA: TGTGCCAGCAGCTCCACTAGCGGGAGAGCGACCCAGTACTTC
J gene: TRBJ2-5
V gene: TRBV7-2
D gene: TRBD2
clone size: -

CDR3 protein: CASSSNSGRAKDEQFF
CDR3 DNA: TGTGCCAGCAGCTCAAATAGCGGGAGGGCGAAGGATGAGCAGTTCTTC
J gene: TRBJ2-1
V gene: TRBV7-3
D gene: TRBD2
clone size: once

CDR3 protein: CASGGTVRGSPLHF
CDR3 DNA: TGTGCCAGCGGGGGGACAGTTCGGGGTTCACCCCTCCACTTT
J gene: TRBJ1-6
V gene: TRBV2
D gene: TRBD1
clone size: -

CDR3 protein: CASSIAGAVADTQYF
CDR3 DNA: TGTGCCAGCAGTATAGCGGGAGCTGTGGCAGATACGCAGTATTTT
J gene: TRBJ2-3
V gene: TRBV6-6
D gene: TRBD2
clone size: -

CDR3 protein: CASSEGREDEQYF
CDR3 DNA: TGTGCCAGCAGTGAGGGCAGGGAAGACGAGCAGTACTTC
J gene: TRBJ2-7
V gene: TRBV2
D gene: -
clone size: few

CDR3 protein: CASSFSGISGANVLTF
CDR3 DNA: TGTGCCAGCAGCTTTTCAGGGATCTCTGGGGCCAACGTCCTGACTTTC
J gene: TRBJ2-6
V gene: TRBV11-2
D gene: -
clone size: -

CDR3 protein: CASSQNPNSETQYF
CDR3 DNA: TGCGCCAGCAGCCAAAACCCGAATAGTGAGACCCAGTACTTC
J gene: TRBJ2-5
V gene: TRBV4-1
D gene: -
clone size: -

CDR3 protein: CASSVSPSVNEQFF
CDR3 DNA: TGTGCCAGCAGCGTTAGCCCCAGCGTGAATGAGCAGTTCTTC
J gene: TRBJ2-1
V gene: TRBV9
D gene: -
clone size: -

CDR3 protein: CASSKREGLFAETQYF
CDR3 DNA: TGTGCCAGTAGTAAGCGGGAGGGCCTCTTTGCAGAGACCCAGTACTTC
J gene: TRBJ2-5
V gene: TRBV19
D gene: TRBD2
clone size: -

CDR3 protein: CASSEAGFTDTQYF
CDR3 DNA: TGCGCCAGCAGTGAGGCGGGATTCACAGATACGCAGTATTTT
J gene: TRBJ2-3
V gene: TRBV10-2
D gene: -
clone size: -

CDR3 protein: CASRLTGATEAFF
CDR3 DNA: TGTGCCAGCAGATTAACAGGGGCGACTGAAGCTTTCTTT
J gene: TRBJ1-1
V gene: TRBV7-2
D gene: TRBD1
clone size: -

CDR3 protein: CASSLALSGRGTGELFF
CDR3 DNA: TGTGCCAGCAGCTTAGCGCTGAGCGGGAGAGGCACCGGGGAGCTGTTTTTT
J gene: TRBJ2-2
V gene: TRBV7-6
D gene: TRBD2
clone size: -

CDR3 protein: CASSFGIRGNEQYF
CDR3 DNA: TGTGCCAGCAGCTTCGGGATACGGGGGAACGAGCAGTACTTC
J gene: TRBJ2-7
V gene: TRBV7-2
D gene: -
clone size: -

CDR3 protein: CASSPDKNYEQYF
CDR3 DNA: TGTGCCAGCTCCCCGGACAAGAACTACGAGCAGTACTTC
J gene: TRBJ2-7
V gene: TRBV18
D gene: -
clone size: -

CDR3 protein: CASSYFGAYSYEQYF
CDR3 DNA: TGTGCCAGCAGTTACTTTGGAGCCTATTCCTACGAGCAGTACTTC
J gene: TRBJ2-7
V gene: TRBV6-6
D gene: -
clone size: once

CDR3 protein: CASSLNGQAYEQYF
CDR3 DNA: TGTGCCAGCAGTTTAAATGGACAGGCATACGAGCAGTACTTC
J gene: TRBJ2-7
V gene: TRBV28
D gene: TRBD1
clone size: -

CDR3 protein: CASRPPTGGYTF
CDR3 DNA: TGTGCCAGCAGACCCCCGACAGGGGGCTACACCTTC
J gene: TRBJ1-2
V gene: TRBV6-1
D gene: TRBD1
clone size: -

CDR3 protein: CASSLEIQGAQSTDTQYF
CDR3 DNA: TGCGCCAGCAGCTTGGAGATACAGGGGGCGCAAAGCACAGATACGCAGTATTTT
J gene: TRBJ2-3
V gene: TRBV5-1
D gene: TRBD1
clone size: -

CDR3 protein: CASSSTSGRKDTQYF
CDR3 DNA: TGTGCCAGCAGCTCGACTAGCGGGAGAAAAGATACGCAGTATTTT
J gene: TRBJ2-3
V gene: TRBV5-6
D gene: TRBD2
clone size: -

CDR3 protein: CASSPTGGGYYGYTF
CDR3 DNA: TGTGCCAGTAGTCCCACAGGGGGAGGCTACTATGGCTACACCTTC
J gene: TRBJ1-2
V gene: TRBV19
D gene: TRBD1
clone size: -

CDR3 protein: CASSLPPPETAYNEQFF
CDR3 DNA: TGTGCCAGCAGCTTACCCCCCCCGGAGACAGCATACAATGAGCAGTTCTTC
J gene: TRBJ2-1
V gene: TRBV7-9
D gene: -
clone size: -

CDR3 protein: CASSQGASNQPQHF
CDR3 DNA: TGTGCCAGCAGCCAGGGTGCGAGCAATCAGCCCCAGCATTTT
J gene: TRBJ1-5
V gene: TRBV2
D gene: -
clone size: -

CDR3 protein: CASSLDGRANQPQHF
CDR3 DNA: TGTGCCAGCAGCTTAGATGGGCGTGCCAATCAGCCCCAGCATTTT
J gene: TRBJ1-5
V gene: TRBV11-1
D gene: -
clone size: -

CDR3 protein: CAWRGTSGRAVASYNEQFF
CDR3 DNA: TGTGCCTGGAGAGGGACTAGCGGGAGGGCCGTAGCATCCTACAATGAGCAGTTCTTC
J gene: TRBJ2-1
V gene: TRBV30
D gene: TRBD2
clone size: -

CDR3 protein: CASSPQGYGANVLTF
CDR3 DNA: TGTGCCAGCAGTCCCCAGGGGTATGGGGCCAACGTCCTGACTTTC
J gene: TRBJ2-6
V gene: TRBV6-2/TRBV6-3
D gene: -
clone size: -

CDR3 protein: CASSQLYFGTGGYEQYF
CDR3 DNA: TGTGCCAGCAGTCAGTTGTACTTCGGGACAGGGGGCTACGAGCAGTACTTC
J gene: TRBJ2-7
V gene: TRBV28
D gene: TRBD1
clone size: -

CDR3 protein: CASSSAVGGYGYTF
CDR3 DNA: TGTGCCAGCAGCTCGGCAGTGGGAGGGTATGGCTACACCTTC
J gene: TRBJ1-2
V gene: TRBV3-1/TRBV3-2
D gene: -
clone size: once

CDR3 protein: CASSPGWVGEKLFF
CDR3 DNA: TGTGCCAGCAGCCCAGGGTGGGTGGGTGAAAAACTGTTTTTT
J gene: TRBJ1-4
V gene: TRBV3-1/TRBV3-2
D gene: -
clone size: -

CDR3 protein: CASSRRVSQETQYF
CDR3 DNA: TGTGCCAGCAGCCGGAGGGTTTCCCAAGAGACCCAGTACTTC
J gene: TRBJ2-5
V gene: TRBV14
D gene: -
clone size: -

CDR3 protein: CALTSGSLEQYF
CDR3 DNA: TGTGCCTTGACTAGCGGGAGTCTCGAGCAGTACTTC
J gene: TRBJ2-7
V gene: TRBV30
D gene: TRBD2
clone size: -

CDR3 protein: CASRAGRAAVNEQFF
CDR3 DNA: TGTGCCAGTAGGGCCGGGAGGGCCGCTGTCAATGAGCAGTTCTTC
J gene: TRBJ2-1
V gene: TRBV19
D gene: TRBD2
clone size: many